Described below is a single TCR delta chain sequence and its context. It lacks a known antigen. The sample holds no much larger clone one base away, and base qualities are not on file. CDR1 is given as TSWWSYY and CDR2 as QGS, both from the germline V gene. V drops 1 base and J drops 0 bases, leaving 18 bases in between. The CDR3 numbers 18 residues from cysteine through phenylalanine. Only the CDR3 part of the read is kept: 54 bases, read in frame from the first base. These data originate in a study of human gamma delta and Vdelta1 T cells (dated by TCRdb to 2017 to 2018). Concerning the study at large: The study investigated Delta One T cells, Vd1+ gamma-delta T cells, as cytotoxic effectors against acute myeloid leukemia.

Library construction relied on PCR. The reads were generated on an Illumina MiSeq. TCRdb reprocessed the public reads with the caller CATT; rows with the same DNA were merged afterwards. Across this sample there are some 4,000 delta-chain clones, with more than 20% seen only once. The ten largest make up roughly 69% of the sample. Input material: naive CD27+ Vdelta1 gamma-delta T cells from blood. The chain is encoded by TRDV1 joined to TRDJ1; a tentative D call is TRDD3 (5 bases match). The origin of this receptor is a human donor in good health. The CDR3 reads CALGEPWVRRPNTDKLIF. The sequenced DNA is TGTGCTCTTGGGGAACCCTGGGTACGAAGGCCTAACACCGATAAACTCATCTTT.